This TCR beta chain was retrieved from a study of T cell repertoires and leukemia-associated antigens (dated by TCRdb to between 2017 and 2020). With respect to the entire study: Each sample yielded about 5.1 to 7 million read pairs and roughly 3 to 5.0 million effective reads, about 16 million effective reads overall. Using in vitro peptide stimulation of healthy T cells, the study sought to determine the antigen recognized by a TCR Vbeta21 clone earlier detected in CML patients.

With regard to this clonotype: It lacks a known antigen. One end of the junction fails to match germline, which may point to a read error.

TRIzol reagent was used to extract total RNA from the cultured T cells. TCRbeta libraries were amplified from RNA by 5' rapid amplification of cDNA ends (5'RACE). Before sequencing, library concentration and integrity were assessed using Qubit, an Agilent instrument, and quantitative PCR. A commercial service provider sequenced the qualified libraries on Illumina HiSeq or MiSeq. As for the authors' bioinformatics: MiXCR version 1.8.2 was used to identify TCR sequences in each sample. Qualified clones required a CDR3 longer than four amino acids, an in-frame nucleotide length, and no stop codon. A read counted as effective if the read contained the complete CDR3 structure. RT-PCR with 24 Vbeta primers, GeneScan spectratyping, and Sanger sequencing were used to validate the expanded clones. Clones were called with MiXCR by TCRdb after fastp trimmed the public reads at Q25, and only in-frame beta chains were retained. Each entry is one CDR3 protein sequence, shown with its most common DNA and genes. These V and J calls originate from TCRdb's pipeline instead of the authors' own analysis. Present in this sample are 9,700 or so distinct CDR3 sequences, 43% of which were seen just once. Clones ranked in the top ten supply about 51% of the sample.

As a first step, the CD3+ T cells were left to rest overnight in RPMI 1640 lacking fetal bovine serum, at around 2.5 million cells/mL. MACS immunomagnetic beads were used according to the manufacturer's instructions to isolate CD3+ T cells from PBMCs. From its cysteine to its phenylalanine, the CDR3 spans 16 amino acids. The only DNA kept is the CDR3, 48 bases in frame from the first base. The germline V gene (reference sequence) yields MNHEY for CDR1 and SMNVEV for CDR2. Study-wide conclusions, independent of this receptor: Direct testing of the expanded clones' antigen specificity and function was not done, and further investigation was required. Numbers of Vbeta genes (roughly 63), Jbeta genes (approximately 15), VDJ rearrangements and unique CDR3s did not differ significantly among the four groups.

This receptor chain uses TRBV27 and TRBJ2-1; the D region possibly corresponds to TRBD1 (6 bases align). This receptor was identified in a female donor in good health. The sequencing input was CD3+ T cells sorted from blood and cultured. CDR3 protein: CASSLGGPLSYNEQSF. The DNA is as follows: TGTGCCAGCAGTTTAGGGGGCCCCCTCTCCTACAATGAGCAGTCCTTC.